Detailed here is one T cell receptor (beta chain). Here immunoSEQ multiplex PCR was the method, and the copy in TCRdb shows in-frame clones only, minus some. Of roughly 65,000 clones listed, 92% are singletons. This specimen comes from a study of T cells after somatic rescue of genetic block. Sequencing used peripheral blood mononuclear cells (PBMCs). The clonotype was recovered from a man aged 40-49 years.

The CDR3 DNA reads as TGCAGCGGTGCCCCCGGGACAGGTTACGAGCAGTACTTC. Its translation: CSGAPGTGYEQYF. The rearrangement joins TRBV29-1 to TRBJ2-7, with 8 bases matching TRBD1. J lost 4 bases, V lost 7 bases, and 9 bases had no gene match. Germline loops: CDR1 SQVTM, CDR2 ANQGSEA. The CDR3 has 13 amino acids.